These T cell receptor beta chains were read from a single sample in a study of blood T cell repertoires in COVID-19. Only in-frame clones appear in the TCRdb table, and some are missing; sequencing was by immunoSEQ multiplex PCR. This table has 150,000 or so clones, less than 85% appearing once. The sequenced sample consisted of PBMCs or T cells enriched from blood (not recorded which). The receptors derive from a woman between 50 and 59 years old who had recovered from COVID-19. Both conserved end residues are part of each CDR3. D genes are given only for firm matches. Some rows have no size entry. The others give once, few or many, or a class for an expanded clone.

>NA|TRBJ1-5|TRBV4-1|NA
TGCGCCAGCAGCCAAGAGGCGGCGGTAAATCAGCCCCAGCATTTT
CASSQEAAVNQPQHF
>NA|TRBJ1-6|TRBV7-9|few
TGTGCCAGCACCTCGGACACAAGGAATTCACCCCTCCACTTT
CASTSDTRNSPLHF
>NA|TRBJ1-1|TRBV7-8|NA
TGTGCCAGCAGCCCTTATTTGAACACTGAAGCTTTCTTT
CASSPYLNTEAFF
>TRBD1|TRBJ1-2|TRBV20-1|NA
TGCAGTGCTAGTCGGACAGGGGTAGGGGATGGCTACACCTTC
CSASRTGVGDGYTF
>NA|TRBJ2-3|TRBV19|once
TGTGCCAGTAGTATAGCGAGGGCAGATACGCAGTATTTT
CASSIARADTQYF
>NA|TRBJ1-3|TRBV4-1|once
TGCGCCAGCAGCCAAGATAAAGGATGGGGCTCTCATCTCCCCGGAAACACCATATATTTT
CASSQDKGWGSHLPGNTIYF
>NA|TRBJ2-1|TRBV12-3/TRBV12-4|once
TGTGCCAGCAGTTTACGGAGAAATGAGCAGTTCTTC
CASSLRRNEQFF
>TRBD2|TRBJ2-3|TRBV7-6|NA
TGTGCCAGCAGCTTAGCGCCTAGCGGGGGTAGGACAGATACGCAGTATTTT
CASSLAPSGGRTDTQYF
>NA|TRBJ1-2|TRBV4-1|NA
TGCGCCAGCAGCCAGGGCAGCTCTAACTATGGCTACACCTTC
CASSQGSSNYGYTF
>TRBD1|TRBJ1-1|TRBV19|once
TGTGCCAGTAGTAAGTCCAGGGGGCGAATGAACACTGAAGCTTTCTTT
CASSKSRGRMNTEAFF
>NA|TRBJ1-2|TRBV18|few
TGTGCCAGCTCAGGGGACATTTTCTATGGCTACACCTTC
CASSGDIFYGYTF
>NA|TRBJ1-4|TRBV4-3|NA
TGCGCCAGCAGTCAAGAGAGGATTACTAATGAAAAACTGTTTTTT
CASSQERITNEKLFF
>NA|TRBJ1-1|TRBV29-1|NA
TGCAGCGTAGTGAGACCAGGGGCCGGGACTGAAGCTTTCTTT
CSVVRPGAGTEAFF
>TRBD1|TRBJ2-1|TRBV11-3|NA
TGTGCCAGCAGCGCCCGGACAGGGAGAGGAAATGAGCAGTTCTTC
CASSARTGRGNEQFF
>NA|TRBJ1-2|TRBV11-2|NA
TGTGCCAGCAGCGGGGGGGCAGGTGGGGCTAACTATGGCTACACCTTC
CASSGGAGGANYGYTF
>TRBD1|TRBJ1-5|TRBV20-1|NA
TGCAGTGCTAGTGCCCAGGGGGCGAGTCAGCCCCAGCATTTT
CSASAQGASQPQHF
>NA|TRBJ1-2|TRBV30|NA
TGTGCCTGGAGTAGCGACAGCTATGGCTACACCTTC
CAWSSDSYGYTF